Listed below are T cell receptor beta chains from one sample, sequenced in a study of Ad26.COV2.S vaccination and SARS-CoV-2 variants. TCRdb's copy holds only in-frame clones and misses some; the assay was immunoSEQ multiplex PCR. The table has about 680,000 clones, roughly 90% seen once. Sequencing was performed on peripheral blood, taken in a trial of Ad26.COV2.S vaccine versus placebo. The source is a person between 18 and 65 years old who received the Ad26.COV2.S COVID-19 vaccine or a placebo. Each CDR3 is given with its conserved first and last residue. D genes are given only for firm matches. The size field is filled for only some rows; it gives once, few, many or a size class.

clone_size	j_call	d_call	v_call	cdr3_nt	cdr3_aa
NA	TRBJ1-2	NA	TRBV19	TGTGCCAGTCGCTCGCCACTTGGGGCCTATTATGGCTACACCTTC	CASRSPLGAYYGYTF
NA	TRBJ2-2	TRBD2	TRBV5-1	TGCGCCAGCAGCCTTCCTAGCGGAGGCACCGGGGAGCTGTTTTTT	CASSLPSGGTGELFF
NA	TRBJ2-1	TRBD2	TRBV9	TGTGCCAGCAGCTTCGGACTAGCGGGATTTCCTCTTGGAGAGCAGTTCTTC	CASSFGLAGFPLGEQFF
NA	TRBJ1-6	NA	TRBV5-1	TGCGCCAGCAGCTTGGGGCCGAGCTCCTATAATTCACCCCTCCACTTT	CASSLGPSSYNSPLHF
NA	TRBJ1-2	TRBD1	TRBV6-5	TGTGCCAGCAGTCCGGGACAGGTCTTTGGCTACACCTTC	CASSPGQVFGYTF
NA	TRBJ2-2	TRBD2	TRBV5-1	TGCGCCAGCAGCTTGAAGGCGGCGGGGGGACCCGGGGAGCTGTTTTTT	CASSLKAAGGPGELFF
NA	TRBJ2-7	NA	TRBV7-9	TGTGCCAGCAGCCTACAGGGTCCCTCCTACGAGCAGTACTTC	CASSLQGPSYEQYF
NA	TRBJ2-1	NA	TRBV3-1/TRBV3-2	TGTGCCAGCAGCCGTCGTCCCCACGACAATGAGCAGTTCTTC	CASSRRPHDNEQFF
NA	TRBJ2-3	NA	TRBV30	TGTGCCTGGGCGAGGCCAGATACGCAGTATTTT	CAWARPDTQYF
NA	TRBJ2-5	NA	TRBV19	TGTGCCAGTAGTATATCGGGCAGGTCCCTTCAAGAGACCCAGTACTTC	CASSISGRSLQETQYF
NA	TRBJ2-3	NA	TRBV28	TGTGCCGCCGGTCGTACGGGCACAGATACGCAGTATTTT	CAAGRTGTDTQYF
NA	TRBJ1-1	NA	TRBV6-5	TGTGCCAGCAGTTACTCCAATCAGGGATTATTGACTGAAGCTTTCTTT	CASSYSNQGLLTEAFF
NA	TRBJ2-7	TRBD1	TRBV29-1	TGCAGCGCCGGGACAGTGAGCTACGAGCAGTACTTC	CSAGTVSYEQYF
NA	TRBJ1-1	NA	TRBV7-2	TGTGCCAGCAGCTTAAACTCAGGGCGTTTAGGGACTGAAGCTTTCTTT	CASSLNSGRLGTEAFF
NA	TRBJ1-2	NA	TRBV3-1/TRBV3-2	TGTGCCAGCAGCCACCCGGCGGGAAACTATGGCTACACCTTC	CASSHPAGNYGYTF
NA	TRBJ2-3	NA	TRBV7-3	TGTGCCAGCAGCTTTATTGCCACAGATACGCAGTATTTT	CASSFIATDTQYF
once	TRBJ2-3	TRBD2	TRBV30	TGTGCCTGGAGCGGGGGGGCGGGTACGCAGTATTTT	CAWSGGAGTQYF
NA	TRBJ2-2	TRBD2	TRBV10-3	TGTGCCATCAGTGAGCGGGAGGTCTCCGGGGAGCTGTTTTTT	CAISEREVSGELFF
NA	TRBJ1-4	NA	TRBV7-9	TGTGCCAGCAGCCTACAGCGGGTTGCTAATGAAAAACTGTTTTTT	CASSLQRVANEKLFF
NA	TRBJ1-5	TRBD1	TRBV2	TGTGCCAGCAGCCACGGACAGGACAATCAGCCCCAGCATTTT	CASSHGQDNQPQHF
once	TRBJ1-4	NA	TRBV5-5	TGTGCCAGCAGCTTGTCGGGCAGCTTAGAAAAACTGTTTTTT	CASSLSGSLEKLFF
NA	TRBJ2-1	TRBD2	TRBV18	TGTGCCGGTCCGGGACTAGCGGAGCAAGACTACAATGAGCAGTTCTTC	CAGPGLAEQDYNEQFF
NA	TRBJ1-1	NA	TRBV25-1	TGTGCCAGCACCCCTCTCGGTGGGGCCAACACTGAAGCTTTCTTT	CASTPLGGANTEAFF
NA	TRBJ2-1	TRBD2	TRBV5-6	TGTGCCAGCAGTTCCGGACTAGCGGGAGGAACAGGAGAGCAGTTCTTC	CASSSGLAGGTGEQFF
NA	TRBJ2-1	TRBD2	TRBV6-1	TGTGCCAGCAGTGAGTTGGTTGGAGCGGGAGGGGTCTACAATGAGCAGTTCTTC	CASSELVGAGGVYNEQFF
NA	TRBJ2-1	TRBD2	TRBV7-2	TGTGCCAGCAGCTTTGGGGGGGGGTACAATGAGCAGTTCTTC	CASSFGGGYNEQFF
NA	TRBJ2-7	NA	TRBV21-1	TGTGCCAGCAGCAAAGCAAGGCGGGAGATAACCTACGAGCAGTACTTC	CASSKARREITYEQYF
NA	TRBJ1-4	NA	TRBV18	TGTGCCAGCTCACCTCAGGGTGCAACTAATGAAAAACTGTTTTTT	CASSPQGATNEKLFF
NA	TRBJ2-7	NA	TRBV7-9	TGTGCCAGCAGTGGGGGGGCTATCCACCACGAGCAGTACTTC	CASSGGAIHHEQYF
NA	TRBJ2-1	TRBD2	TRBV27	TGTGCCAGCAGGGCGGGAGTTGGAAATGAGCAGTTCTTC	CASRAGVGNEQFF
NA	TRBJ2-6	TRBD1	TRBV5-1	TGCGCCAGCAGTCGGACAGGGGAAAGCTCTGGGGCCAACGTCCTGACTTTC	CASSRTGESSGANVLTF
NA	TRBJ2-3	NA	TRBV9	TGTGCCAGCAGCCTCCAGACTAGTAGTGATACGCAGTATTTT	CASSLQTSSDTQYF
NA	TRBJ2-5	TRBD2	TRBV9	TGTGCCAGCAGCGTAGGCCCGGGACTAGCAAGAGAGACCCAGTACTTC	CASSVGPGLARETQYF
once	TRBJ1-2	NA	TRBV3-1/TRBV3-2	TGTGCCAGCAGCCAAGATGCAGTCATCTATGGCTACACCTTC	CASSQDAVIYGYTF
NA	TRBJ1-1	NA	TRBV5-1	TGCGCCAGCAGCTTGGTGGGCCTGAACACTGAAGCTTTCTTT	CASSLVGLNTEAFF
NA	TRBJ2-5	NA	TRBV27	TGTGCCAGCAGCGGGACCCCGCTAGAAGAGACCCAGTACTTC	CASSGTPLEETQYF
NA	TRBJ2-3	TRBD2	TRBV7-2	TGTGCCAGCAGCTTAGCTAGCGGGATAAGCACAGATACGCAGTATTTT	CASSLASGISTDTQYF
NA	TRBJ2-3	NA	TRBV29-1	TGCAGCGTTGAAGGGGTAGGGGCCACAGATACGCAGTATTTT	CSVEGVGATDTQYF
NA	TRBJ2-1	NA	TRBV15	TGTGCCACCAGCAGAGCAGCGGGCCGAAGCGATGAGCAGTTCTTC	CATSRAAGRSDEQFF
NA	TRBJ2-2	TRBD2	TRBV18	TGTGCCAGCTCACCGATGTCCCCCGGGACTAGCGGCACCGGGGAGCTGTTTTTT	CASSPMSPGTSGTGELFF
NA	TRBJ1-6	NA	TRBV4-2	TGTGCCAGCAGCCAAGATGCCCCAGGGTATGGCTCACCCCTCCACTTT	CASSQDAPGYGSPLHF
few	TRBJ2-7	TRBD1	TRBV5-4	TGTGCCAGCAGCTTGCTTTTCGGACAGGGGTCTACCTACGAGCAGTACTTC	CASSLLFGQGSTYEQYF
NA	TRBJ2-3	NA	TRBV6-1	TGTGCCAGCAGTGAAGCGGGCAGCCGCACAGATACGCAGTATTTT	CASSEAGSRTDTQYF
NA	TRBJ1-1	NA	TRBV21-1	TGTGCCAGCAGCACCGGACAGGGGGCGATCGGTAAGACTGAAGCTTTCTTT	CASSTGQGAIGKTEAFF
once	TRBJ2-5	TRBD2	TRBV7-2	TGTGCCAGCAGCTTAGGAGTCGCGGGGGGGCAGGAGACCCAGTACTTC	CASSLGVAGGQETQYF